This T cell receptor beta chain was sequenced for a study of cytomegalovirus exposure and HLA in healthy donors. 60 Vbeta and 13 Jbeta primers were used in PCR. Produced via immunoSEQ multiplex PCR; TCRdb's table is partial and in-frame only. The profile covers over 200,000 clones, with over 65% appearing a single time and around 1.2% taken by the ten largest. At sampling all donors were nominally healthy, likely with unrecorded immune exposures. V lost 7 bases, J lost 4 bases, and 19 bases lay in between. Germline CDR1 reads LNHDA; CDR2 reads SQIVND (reference sequence). The CDR3 runs 15 residues. The material sequenced was PBMCs. The V call is TRBV19, the J call TRBJ2-5; D might be TRBD2 (7 bases). This receptor was obtained from a human donor in good health. For the CDR3, the DNA is TGTGCCAGTATGGGGGGGCGGGTCGATCCAGAGACCCAGTACTTC. The encoded protein is CASMGGRVDPETQYF.